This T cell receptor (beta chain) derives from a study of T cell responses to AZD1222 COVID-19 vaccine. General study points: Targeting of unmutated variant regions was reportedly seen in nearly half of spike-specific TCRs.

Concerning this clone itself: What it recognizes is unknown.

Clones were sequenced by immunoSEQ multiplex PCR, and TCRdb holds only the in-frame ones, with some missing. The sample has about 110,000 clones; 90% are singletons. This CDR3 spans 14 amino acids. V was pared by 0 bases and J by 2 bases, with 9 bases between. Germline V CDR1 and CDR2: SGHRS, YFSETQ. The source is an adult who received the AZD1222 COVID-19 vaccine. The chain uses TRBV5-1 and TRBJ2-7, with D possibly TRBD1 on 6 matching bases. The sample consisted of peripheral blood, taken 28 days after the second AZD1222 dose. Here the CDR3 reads CASSLAGAPYEQYF. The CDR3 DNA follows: TGCGCCAGCAGCTTGGCAGGGGCCCCCTACGAGCAGTACTTC.